This T cell receptor (beta chain) is from a study of control samples from healthy donors and cancer patients. Profiled with immunoSEQ multiplex PCR; TCRdb holds only in-frame clones, not every one. The table has about 170,000 clones, about nine tenths seen once. Germline trimming cut 4 bases from V and 4 bases from J; bases unmatched to any gene: 7. The CDR3 has 16 residues. The V gene's germline CDR1 is KGHDR and CDR2 SFDVKD. J is TRBJ2-3 and V is TRBV24-1; 10 bases line up with TRBD1. Sequencing was carried out using blood. The origin of this receptor is a woman in her twenties or thirties in good health. The CDR3 DNA reads TGTGCCACCAGTGACCCGACAGGGGGCGAGGCAGATACGCAGTATTTT. Protein sequence: CATSDPTGGEADTQYF.